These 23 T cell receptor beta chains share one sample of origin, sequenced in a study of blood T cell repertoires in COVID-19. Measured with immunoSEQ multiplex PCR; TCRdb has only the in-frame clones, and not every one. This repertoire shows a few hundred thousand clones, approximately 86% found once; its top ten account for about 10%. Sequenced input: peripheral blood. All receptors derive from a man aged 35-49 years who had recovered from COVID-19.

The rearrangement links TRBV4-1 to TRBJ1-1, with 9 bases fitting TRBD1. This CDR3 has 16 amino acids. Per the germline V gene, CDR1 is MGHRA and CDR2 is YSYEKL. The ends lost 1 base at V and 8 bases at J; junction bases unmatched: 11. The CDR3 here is CASSQVWGQGRIEAFF. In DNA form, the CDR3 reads TGCGCCAGCAGCCAAGTCTGGGGACAGGGCCGGATCGAAGCTTTCTTT.

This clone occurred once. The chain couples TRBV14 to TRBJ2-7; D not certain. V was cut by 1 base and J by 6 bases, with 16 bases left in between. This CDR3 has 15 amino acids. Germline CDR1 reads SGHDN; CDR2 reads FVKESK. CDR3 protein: CASSQGLEVRGEQYF. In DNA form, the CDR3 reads TGTGCCAGCAGCCAAGGGCTTGAGGTACGAGGCGAGCAGTACTTC.

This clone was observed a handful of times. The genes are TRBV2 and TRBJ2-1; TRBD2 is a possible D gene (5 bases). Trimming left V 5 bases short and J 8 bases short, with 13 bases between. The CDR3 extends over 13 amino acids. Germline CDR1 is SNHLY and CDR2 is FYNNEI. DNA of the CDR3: TGTGCCAGCAGTCAGACTGAGGGCTATGAGCAGTTCTTC. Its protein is CASSQTEGYEQFF. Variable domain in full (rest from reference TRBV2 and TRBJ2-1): EPEVTQTPSHQVTQMGQEVILRCVPISNHLYFYWYRQILGQKVEFLVSFYNNEISEKSEIFDDQFSVERPDGSNFTLKIRSTKLEDSAMYFCASSQTEGYEQFFGPGTRLTVL.

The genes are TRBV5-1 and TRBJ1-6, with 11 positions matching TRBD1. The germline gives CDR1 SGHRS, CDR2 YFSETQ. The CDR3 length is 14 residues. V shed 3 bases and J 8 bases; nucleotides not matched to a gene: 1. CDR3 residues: CASSWGQGDSPLHF. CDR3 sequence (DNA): TGCGCCAGCAGCTGGGGACAGGGGGATTCACCCCTCCACTTT.

CDR3 loop: CAYLAGGSYEQYF. The CDR3 nucleotides are TGTGCCTACCTAGCGGGGGGGTCCTACGAGCAGTACTTC. The chain carries TRBV30 and TRBJ2-7, with 12 positions matching TRBD2. The CDR3 runs 13 residues. The germline V gene has CDR1 GTSNPN and CDR2 SVGIG (reference sequence). V lost 7 bases and J lost 1; bases outside the gene matches: 2. Together with reference TRBV30 and TRBJ2-7, the CDR3 gives the full variable domain: SQTIHQWPATLVQPVGSPLSLECTVEGTSNPNLYWYRQAAGRGLQLLFYSVGIGQISSEVPQNLSASRPQDRQFILSSKKLLLSDSGFYLCAYLAGGSYEQYFGPGTRLTVT.

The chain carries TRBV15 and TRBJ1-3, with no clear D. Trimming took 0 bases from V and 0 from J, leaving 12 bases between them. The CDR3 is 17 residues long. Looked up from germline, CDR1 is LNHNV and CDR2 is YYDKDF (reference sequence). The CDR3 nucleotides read TGTGCCACCAGCAGAGATCCTGTGCCACTCTCTGGAAACACCATATATTTT. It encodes CATSRDPVPLSGNTIYF.

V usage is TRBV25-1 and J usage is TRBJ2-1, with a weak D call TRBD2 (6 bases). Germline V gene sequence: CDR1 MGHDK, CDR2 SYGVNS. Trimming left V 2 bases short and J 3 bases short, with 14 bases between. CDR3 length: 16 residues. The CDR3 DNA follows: TGTGCCAGCAGTGAAGCGGGAACAGGCCGCTACAATGAGCAGTTCTTC. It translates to CASSEAGTGRYNEQFF.

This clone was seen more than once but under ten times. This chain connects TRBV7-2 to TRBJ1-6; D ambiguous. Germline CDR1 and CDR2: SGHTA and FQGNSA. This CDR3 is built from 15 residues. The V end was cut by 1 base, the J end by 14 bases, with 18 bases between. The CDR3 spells CASSLVLRSTETLHF. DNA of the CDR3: TGTGCCAGCAGCTTAGTGCTCCGCAGTACCGAAACCCTCCACTTT.

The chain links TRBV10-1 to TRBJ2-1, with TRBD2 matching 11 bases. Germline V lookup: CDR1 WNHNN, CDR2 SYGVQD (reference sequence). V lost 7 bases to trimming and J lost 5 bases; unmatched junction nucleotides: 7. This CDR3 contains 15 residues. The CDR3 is CASTPGLAANNEQFF. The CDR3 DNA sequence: TGCGCCAGCACCCCGGGACTAGCGGCCAACAATGAGCAGTTCTTC.

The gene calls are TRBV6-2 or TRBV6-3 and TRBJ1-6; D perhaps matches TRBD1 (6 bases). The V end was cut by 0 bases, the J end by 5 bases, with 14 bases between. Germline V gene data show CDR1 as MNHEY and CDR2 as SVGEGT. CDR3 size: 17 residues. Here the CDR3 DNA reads TGTGCCAGCAGTTACTCTCGGGGGGCAGCGGATAATTCACCCCTCCACTTT. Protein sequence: CASSYSRGAADNSPLHF.

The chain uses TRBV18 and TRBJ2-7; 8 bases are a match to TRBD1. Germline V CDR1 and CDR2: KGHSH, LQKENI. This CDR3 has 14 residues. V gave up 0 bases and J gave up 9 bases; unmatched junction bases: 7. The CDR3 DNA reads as TGTGCCAGCTCACCACCCTCCGACAGGGGTTCGCAGTACTTC. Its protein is CASSPPSDRGSQYF.

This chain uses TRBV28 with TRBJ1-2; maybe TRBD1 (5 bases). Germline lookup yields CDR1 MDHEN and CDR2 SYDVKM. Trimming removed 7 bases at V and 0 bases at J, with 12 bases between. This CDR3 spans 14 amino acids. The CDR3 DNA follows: TGTGCCAGCACGGTCGGGGGTACTAACTATGGCTACACCTTC. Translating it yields CASTVGGTNYGYTF.

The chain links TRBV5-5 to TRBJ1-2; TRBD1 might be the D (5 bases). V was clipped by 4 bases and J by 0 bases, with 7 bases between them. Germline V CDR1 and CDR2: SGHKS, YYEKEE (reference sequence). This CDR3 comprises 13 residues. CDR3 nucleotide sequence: TGTGCCAGCAGCAACAGGCCTAACTATGGCTACACCTTC. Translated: CASSNRPNYGYTF.

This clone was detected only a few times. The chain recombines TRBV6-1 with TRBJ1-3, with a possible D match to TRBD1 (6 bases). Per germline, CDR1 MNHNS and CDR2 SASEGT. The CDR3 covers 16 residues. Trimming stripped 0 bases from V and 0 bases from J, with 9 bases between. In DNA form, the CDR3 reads TGTGCCAGCAGTGAAGCTGACAGGAGCTCTGGAAACACCATATATTTT. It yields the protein CASSEADRSSGNTIYF.

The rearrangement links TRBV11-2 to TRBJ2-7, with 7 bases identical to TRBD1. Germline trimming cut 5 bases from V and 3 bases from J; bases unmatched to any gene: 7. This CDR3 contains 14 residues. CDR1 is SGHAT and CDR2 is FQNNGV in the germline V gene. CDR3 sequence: CASSQGTDLYEQYF. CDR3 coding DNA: TGTGCCAGCAGCCAGGGGACAGACCTCTACGAGCAGTACTTC.

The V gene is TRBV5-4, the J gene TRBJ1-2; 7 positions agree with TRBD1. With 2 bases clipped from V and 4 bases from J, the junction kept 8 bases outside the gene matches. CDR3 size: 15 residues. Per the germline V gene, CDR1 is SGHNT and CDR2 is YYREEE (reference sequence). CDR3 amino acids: CASSFAGTASYGYTF. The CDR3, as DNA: TGTGCCAGCAGCTTTGCCGGGACAGCGTCCTATGGCTACACCTTC.

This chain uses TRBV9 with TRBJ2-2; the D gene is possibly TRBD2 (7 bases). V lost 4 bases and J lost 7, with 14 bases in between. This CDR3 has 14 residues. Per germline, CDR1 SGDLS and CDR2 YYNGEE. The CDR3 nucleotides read TGTGCCAGCAGCCCTCGGGGGGCTAACGGGGAGCTGTTTTTT. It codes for CASSPRGANGELFF.

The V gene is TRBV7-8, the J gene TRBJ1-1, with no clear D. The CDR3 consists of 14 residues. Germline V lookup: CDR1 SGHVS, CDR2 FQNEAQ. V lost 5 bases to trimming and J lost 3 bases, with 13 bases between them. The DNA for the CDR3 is TGTGCCAGCAGCCCCGAACCCTCAGACACTGAAGCTTTCTTT. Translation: CASSPEPSDTEAFF.

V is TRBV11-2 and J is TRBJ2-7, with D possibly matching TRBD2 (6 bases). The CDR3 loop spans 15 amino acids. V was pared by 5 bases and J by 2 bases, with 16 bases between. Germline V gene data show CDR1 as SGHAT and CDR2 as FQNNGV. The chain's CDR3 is CASSQEGGTAYEQYF. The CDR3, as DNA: TGTGCCAGCAGCCAGGAGGGCGGGACTGCCTACGAGCAGTACTTC. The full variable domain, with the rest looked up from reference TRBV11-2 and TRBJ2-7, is EAGVAQSPRYKIIEKRQSVAFWCNPISGHATLYWYQQILGQGPKLLIQFQNNGVVDDSQLPKDRFSAERLKGVDSTLKIQPAKLEDSAVYLCASSQEGGTAYEQYFGPGTRLTVT.

In DNA form, the CDR3 reads TGCAGCGTTGGTTCGCAGACAGGGGCTTACGAGCAGTACTTC. Its translation is CSVGSQTGAYEQYF. The chain combines TRBV29-1 with TRBJ2-7, with 8 bases matching TRBD1. Germline loops: CDR1 SQVTM, CDR2 ANQGSEA. The CDR3 extends over 14 amino acids. V was clipped by 4 bases and J by 4 bases; unmatched bases: 9.

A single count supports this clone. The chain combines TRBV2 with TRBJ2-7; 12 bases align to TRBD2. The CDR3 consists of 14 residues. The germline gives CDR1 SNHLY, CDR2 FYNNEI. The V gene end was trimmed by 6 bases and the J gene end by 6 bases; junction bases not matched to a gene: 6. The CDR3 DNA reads TGTGCCAGCAGGCCCGGACTAGCGGGGTTCGAGCAGTACTTC. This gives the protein CASRPGLAGFEQYF.

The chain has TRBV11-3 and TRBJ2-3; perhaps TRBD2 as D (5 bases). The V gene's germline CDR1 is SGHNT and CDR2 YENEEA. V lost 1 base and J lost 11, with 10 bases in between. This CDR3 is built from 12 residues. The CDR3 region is CASSLGTGVQYF. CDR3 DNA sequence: TGTGCCAGCAGCTTAGGAACCGGGGTGCAGTATTTT.

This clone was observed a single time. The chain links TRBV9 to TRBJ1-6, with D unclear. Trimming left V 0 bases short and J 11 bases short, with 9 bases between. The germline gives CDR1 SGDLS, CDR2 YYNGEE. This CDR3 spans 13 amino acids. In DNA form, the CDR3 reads TGTGCCAGCAGCGTAGGCCCGGGAACACCCCTCCACTTT. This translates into CASSVGPGTPLHF.